This record looks at one T cell receptor beta chain sequence and its context. The antigen is unknown. This specimen comes from a study of cytomegalovirus exposure and HLA in healthy donors. This PCR relied on a set of 60 Vbeta primers and 13 Jbeta primers. Per the authors' pipeline: Among the unique TCR beta chains that a later analysis counted, 70 million to 85 million in all, about 10 million were shared. Using immunoSEQ multiplex PCR, the repertoire was profiled, and TCRdb retains in-frame clones only, with some absent. The D gene and trimming were derived from the DNA, and the V and J assignments and clone size from that table. This table has about 130,000 clones, over 70% appearing once. At the time of sampling, donors were nominally healthy, though unrecorded immune exposures were likely. Overall study findings and caveats: HLA alleles showed associations with 16,951 TCR beta sequences in a later analysis, at a 0.05 false discovery rate.

This CDR3 has 13 amino acids. Per germline, CDR1 SQVTM and CDR2 ANQGSEA. Trimming removed 0 bases from V and 2 bases from J, with 8 bases in between. V and J are TRBV29-1 and TRBJ2-7; the D is unclear. The sequenced material came from PBMCs. The TCR originated in a woman in her sixties or seventies in good health and CMV-seropositive. CDR3 in amino acids: CSVEEGTTYEQYF. CDR3 coding DNA: TGCAGCGTTGAAGAGGGCACCACCTACGAGCAGTACTTC.